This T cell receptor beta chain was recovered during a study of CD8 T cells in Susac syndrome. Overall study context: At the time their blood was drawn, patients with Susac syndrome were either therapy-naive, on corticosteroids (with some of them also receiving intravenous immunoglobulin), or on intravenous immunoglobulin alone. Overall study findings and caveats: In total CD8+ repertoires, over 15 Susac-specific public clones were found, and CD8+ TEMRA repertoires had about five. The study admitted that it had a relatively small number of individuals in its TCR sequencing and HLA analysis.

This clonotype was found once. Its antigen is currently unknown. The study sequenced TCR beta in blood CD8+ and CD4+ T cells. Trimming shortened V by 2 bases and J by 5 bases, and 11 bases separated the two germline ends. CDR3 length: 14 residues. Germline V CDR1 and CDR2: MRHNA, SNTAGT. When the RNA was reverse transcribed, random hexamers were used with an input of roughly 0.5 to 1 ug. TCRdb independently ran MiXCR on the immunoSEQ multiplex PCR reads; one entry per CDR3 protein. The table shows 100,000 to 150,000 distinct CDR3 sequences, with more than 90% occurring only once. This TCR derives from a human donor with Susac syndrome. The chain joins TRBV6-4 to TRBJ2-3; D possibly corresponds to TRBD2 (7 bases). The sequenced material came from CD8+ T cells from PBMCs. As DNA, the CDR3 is TGTGCCAGCAGTGACAAGGGGGAGGGAGATACGCAGTATTTT. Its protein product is CASSDKGEGDTQYF.